The 19 T cell receptor beta chains below were found in one sample sequenced in a study of identical twins. A single record per CDR3 protein comes from TCRdb applying MiXCR to the 5' RACE reads. This table has 1.5 million or so distinct CDR3 sequences, about 32% appearing once. The source material was cord blood. The origin of the receptors is a newborn girl in good health.

Turning to this clonotype: One end of the junction is discordant with germline, which a read error may explain. This chain joins TRBV4-1 and TRBJ1-6; D remains unclear. The CDR3 covers 13 residues. In germline, CDR1 is MGHRA, CDR2 YSYEKL. In DNA, the CDR3 is TGCGCCAGCAGCCAAGTTAGGAGGCCACCCCTCTACTTT. Protein sequence: CASSQVRRPPLYF.

V usage is TRBV24-1 and J usage is TRBJ2-1; TRBD2 matches 12 bases. V shed 4 bases and J 0 bases; nucleotides not matched to a gene: 3. The germline V gene has CDR1 KGHDR and CDR2 SFDVKD. The CDR3 consists of 17 residues. The CDR3 region has the DNA TGTGCCACCAGTGACGTGACTAGCGGGAGCTCCTACAATGAGCAGTTCTTC. Translation gives CATSDVTSGSSYNEQFF.

This chain links TRBV5-1 with TRBJ2-1; D possibly uses TRBD1 or TRBD2 (5 bases each). CDR1 SGHRS and CDR2 YFSETQ come from the germline V gene. There are 13 residues in the CDR3. Between the trimmed V and J ends, which lost 4 bases and 6 bases, there was a span of 11 bases. The DNA for the CDR3 is TGCGCCAGCAGCCGGGACCCCCCCAATGAGCAGTTCTTC. This codes for CASSRDPPNEQFF.

Concerning this clonotype itself: This may stem from a read error, because a much larger clone lies one nucleotide away. The chain combines TRBV12-3 or TRBV12-4 with TRBJ1-2; TRBD1 matches at 7 bases. With 4 bases clipped from V and 4 bases from J, the junction kept 3 bases outside the gene matches. CDR3 length equals 13 residues. The CDR3 protein is CASSWRQGYGYTF. The CDR3 nucleotides are TGTGCCAGCAGTTGGCGACAGGGCTATGGCTACACCTTC.

This clonotype has a handful of counts. The chain joins TRBV20-1 to TRBJ2-7, with unresolved D. Germline V CDR1 and CDR2: DFQATT, SNEGSKA (reference sequence). CDR3 size: 15 residues. V was trimmed by 6 bases and J by 0 bases, leaving 18 bases between them. The CDR3 protein is CSATARHLSSYEQYF. The CDR3 DNA reads TGCAGTGCCACGGCGAGGCATCTGAGCTCCTACGAGCAGTACTTC.

CDR3 coding DNA: TGCAGTGCTAGTTTAGGGCCCACCTACAATGAGCAGTTCTTC. It codes for CSASLGPTYNEQFF. The chain uses TRBV20-1 and TRBJ2-1; D call uncertain. Germline CDR1 reads DFQATT; CDR2 reads SNEGSKA (reference sequence). The length of the CDR3 is 14 residues. With 3 bases removed from V and 2 bases from J, the gap between germline ends came to 11 bases.

In this sample, this clonotype turned up a few times. The chain recombines TRBV7-2 with TRBJ2-3, with TRBD2 identical over 10 bases. The J segment lost 0 bases and the V segment lost 2 bases, leaving 5 bases of the junction unmatched. This CDR3 is 17 amino acids long. Germline CDR1 is SGHTA and CDR2 is FQGNSA. The CDR3: CASSLTSGTSSTDTQYF. In DNA, the CDR3 is TGTGCCAGCAGCTTAACTAGCGGGACCTCTAGCACAGATACGCAGTATTTT.

The V and J genes are TRBV5-1 and TRBJ1-5, with a weak D call TRBD1 (6 bases). The germline CDR1 and CDR2 sequences are SGHRS and YFSETQ. CDR3 length: 19 residues. The V and J ends lost 0 bases and 4 bases respectively, with 23 bases between them. The CDR3 bases are TGCGCCAGCAGCTTGGGCCCAACGTGGGGGCCCCCTTATAATCAGCCCCAGCATTTT. This translates into CASSLGPTWGPPYNQPQHF.

This clonotype was counted only a few times. The chain links TRBV28 to TRBJ1-5; a possible D gene is TRBD1 (5 bases). Germline values: CDR1 MDHEN, CDR2 SYDVKM. V was trimmed by 2 bases and J by 9 bases, leaving 20 bases between them. The CDR3 sequence is 16 residues long. The CDR3 region is CASSLIGAGQDRPQHF. As DNA, the CDR3 is TGTGCCAGCAGTTTAATCGGCGCGGGGCAGGATCGGCCCCAGCATTTT.

This clonotype appeared a few times. The rearrangement links TRBV12-3 or TRBV12-4 to TRBJ1-1; D is unresolved. The CDR3 sequence is 15 residues long. V lost 3 bases and J 3 bases, leaving 14 bases between the germline ends. The chain's CDR3 is CASSFIHLGYTEAFF. For the CDR3, the DNA is TGTGCCAGCAGTTTTATTCATTTGGGGTACACTGAAGCTTTCTTT.

Concerning this clonotype: This may be a read error, as it is one base from a much larger clone. J is TRBJ1-2 and V is TRBV28; 7 bases line up with TRBD1. The CDR3 spans 13 residues. CDR1 and CDR2 (germline): MDHEN, SYDVKM. This CDR3 reads CAGSLQGRKGYTF. The CDR3 bases are TGTGCCGGCAGTTTACAGGGGAGGAAAGGCTACACCTTC.

This clonotype was counted a single time. The V and J genes are TRBV3-1 and TRBJ2-1; D gene uncertain. Germline V gene sequence: CDR1 LGHDT, CDR2 YNNKEL (reference sequence). This CDR3 is built from 16 residues. Trimming shortened V by 0 bases and J by 7 bases, and 16 bases separated the two germline ends. The CDR3 DNA sequence: TGTGCCAGCAGCCAAGATCGGTTAGGCGGTCGGAATGAGCAGTTCTTC. Translated, it gives CASSQDRLGGRNEQFF.

The chain has TRBV2 and TRBJ2-7, with 11 positions matching TRBD2. Germline lookup yields CDR1 SNHLY and CDR2 FYNNEI. The CDR3 consists of 19 residues. V lost 2 bases, J lost 7 bases, and 19 bases stayed unmatched. The CDR3 loop reads CASSEFPPSGGSSYNEQYF. DNA for the CDR3: TGTGCCAGCAGTGAATTTCCTCCTAGCGGGGGGAGCTCCTACAATGAGCAGTACTTC.

This clonotype was counted between two and nine times. J is TRBJ2-5 and V is TRBV6-1; D is perhaps TRBD2 (6 bases). This CDR3 comprises 18 residues. Between the trimmed V and J ends, which lost 6 bases and 4 bases, there was a span of 27 bases. Germline V lookup: CDR1 MNHNS, CDR2 SASEGT. CDR3 nucleotide sequence: TGTGCCAGCAGATCGGTTCGGCTAGCGTGGCCTTCGGGAGAGACCCAGTACTTC. It encodes CASRSVRLAWPSGETQYF.

Many counts were recorded for this clonotype. The chain uses TRBV5-1 and TRBJ2-1; the match to TRBD1 covers 10 bases. The length of the CDR3 is 16 residues. V lost 3 bases and J lost 2; bases outside the gene matches: 5. Germline-derived CDR1 and CDR2 are SGHRS and YFSETQ. As DNA, the CDR3 is TGCGCCAGCAGCTCTCAGGGGACAGGGGCCTACAATGAGCAGTTCTTC. Amino acid sequence: CASSSQGTGAYNEQFF.

This clonotype has a handful of counts. This CDR3 is CASSEWAVENTEAFF. Written as DNA, the CDR3 is TGTGCCAGCAGTGAGTGGGCAGTGGAAAACACTGAAGCTTTCTTT. This chain joins TRBV6-1 and TRBJ1-1; no clear D gene. The V end lost 3 bases, the J end lost 2 bases, and 13 bases lay between the germline ends. Germline V gene sequence: CDR1 MNHNS, CDR2 SASEGT. There are 15 residues in the CDR3.

The V and J genes are TRBV29-1 and TRBJ2-5; 11 positions match TRBD2. Trimming removed 1 base from V and 11 bases from J; junction bases left unmatched: 9. This CDR3 has 14 amino acids. Looked up from germline, CDR1 is SQVTM and CDR2 is ANQGSEA. The CDR3, as DNA: TGCAGCGTTGAAGGCGGGACTAGCGGCGATGAGCAGTACTTC. As protein: CSVEGGTSGDEQYF.

This clonotype was seen at least ten times. A junction end diverges from the germline sequence, so it may reflect a read error. The V and J genes are TRBV7-9 and TRBJ2-4; D gene ambiguous. Germline assignment: CDR1 SEHNR and CDR2 FQNEAQ (reference sequence). The CDR3 is made up of 14 amino acids. In nucleotides, the CDR3 is TGCGCCAGCAGCTTGAAGGGAGCCAAAAACATTCAGTACTTC. Residues: CASSLKGAKNIQYF. Full variable domain (outside the CDR3, taken from reference TRBV7-9 and TRBJ2-4): DTGVSQNPRHKITKRGQNVTFRCDPISEHNRLYWYRQTLGQGPEFLTYFQNEAQLEKSRLLSDRFSAERPKGSFSTLEIQRTEQGDSAMYLCASSLKGAKNIQYFGAGTRLSVL.

J is TRBJ2-3 and V is TRBV3-1; TRBD2 matches at 7 bases. The CDR3 consists of 16 residues. Unmatched junction bases numbered 11, after V lost 6 bases and J lost 2 bases. CDR1 and CDR2 (germline): LGHDT, YNNKEL (reference sequence). The DNA of the CDR3 is TGTGCCAGCAGGAGAAGCGGGGCCTTTAACACAGATACGCAGTATTTT. It yields the protein CASRRSGAFNTDTQYF.